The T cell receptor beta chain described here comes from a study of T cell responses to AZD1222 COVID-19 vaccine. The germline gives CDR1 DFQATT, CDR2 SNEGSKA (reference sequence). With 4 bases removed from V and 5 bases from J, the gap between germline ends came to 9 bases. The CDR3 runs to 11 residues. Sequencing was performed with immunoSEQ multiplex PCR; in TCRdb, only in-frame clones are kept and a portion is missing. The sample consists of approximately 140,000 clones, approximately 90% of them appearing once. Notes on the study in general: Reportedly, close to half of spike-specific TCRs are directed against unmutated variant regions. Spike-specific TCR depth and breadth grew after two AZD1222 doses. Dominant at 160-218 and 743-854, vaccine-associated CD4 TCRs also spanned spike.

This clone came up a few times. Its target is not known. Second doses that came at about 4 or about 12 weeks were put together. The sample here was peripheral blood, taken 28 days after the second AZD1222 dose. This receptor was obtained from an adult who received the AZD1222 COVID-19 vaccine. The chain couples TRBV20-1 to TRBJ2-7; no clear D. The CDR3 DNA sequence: TGCAGTGCTATAAAAGGTAACGAGCAGTACTTC. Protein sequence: CSAIKGNEQYF.